This T cell receptor beta chain was observed in a study of T-cell reconstitution after alpha-beta-depleted transplantation in children. Notes on the study in general: T-cell counts and diversity were attributed mostly to newly produced T cells one year after transplant. About two months after transplant, alpha-beta T cells reportedly came from several hundred expanded graft clones. There were some patients whose high TCRbeta diversity at day 60 came from surviving recipient T cells and thymic progenitors.

This clonotype has just a few counts. Its matching antigen is unknown. Unique molecular identifiers featured in how the TCRbeta library was prepared. In TCRdb, the PCR reads were re-called with MiXCR into one record per CDR3 protein. This sample yields about 460,000 distinct CDR3 sequences, of which roughly an eighth are seen a single time; 12% to 15% belongs to the top ten. Losses at the gene ends were 5 bases for V and 5 bases for J; bases not matched to a gene: 11. The CDR3 contains 16 residues. CDR1 is DFQATT, CDR2 SNEGSKA, per germline (reference sequence). This clonotype was sampled from a female patient between 2 and 15 years old who had a stem cell transplant for aplastic anemia, so the T cells may come from the graft donor. The chain has TRBV20-1 and TRBJ1-6, with 8 bases aligning to TRBD1. Sequenced here: PBMCs, mostly from graft donor cells, sampled 180 days after TCRalphabeta/CD19-depleted stem cell transplant. CDR3 nucleotides: TGCAGTGCTCGACCCAGGGGGCGCCGGGATAATTCACCCCTCCACTTT. Translation: CSARPRGRRDNSPLHF.